This TCR beta chain was documented in a study of T cells in Graves' hyperthyroidism and ophthalmopathy. This CDR3 spans 14 amino acids. With 6 bases clipped from V and 2 bases from J, the junction kept 2 bases outside the gene matches. Germline V CDR1 and CDR2: ENHRY, SYGVKD. This clonotype occurred a few times. The TCR beta CDR3 regions underwent amplification using RNA transcripts as the source. HTBI primers were employed in a first-round RT-PCR of the TCR CDR3. TCRdb fed the multiplex PCR reads into MiXCR, producing one record per CDR3 protein. The top ten clones hold about 9% of a sample with about 840,000 distinct CDR3 sequences, over 35% of them seen once.

The sequence was obtained from a young man with Graves' hyperthyroidism. This chain links TRBV10-3 with TRBJ2-3; 10 nucleotides line up with TRBD1. Sequencing was performed on blood. The CDR3 loop is CAIRGTGDTDTQYF. The CDR3 DNA is TGTGCCATCAGGGGGACAGGGGACACAGATACGCAGTATTTT.